A selection of T cell receptor beta chains follows, all from one sample in a study of T cells after yellow fever vaccination. TCRdb itself ran the 5' RACE reads through MiXCR, one entry per CDR3 protein. This sample has roughly 170,000 distinct CDR3 sequences, with roughly 8.8% found just once. The source material was CD8+ T cells sorted from PBMCs, sampled 45 days after the yellow fever booster vaccination. The receptors originated from a man aged 18 to 35 who received the YFV17D yellow fever vaccine. Each CDR3 is given with its conserved first and last residue. Fields, in order: D gene, J gene, V gene, clone size, CDR3 DNA, CDR3 protein. A D gene is named only where the DNA matches it firmly. Clone size appears in some rows only: once, few, many, or a class for an expanded clone.

D gene: NA; J gene: TRBJ2-7; V gene: TRBV7-6; clone size: many; CDR3 DNA: TGTGCCAGCAGCTTAGCACAACAGGAGTCCTACGAGCAGTACTTC; CDR3 protein: CASSLAQQESYEQYF
D gene: NA; J gene: TRBJ1-5; V gene: TRBV6-5; clone size: few; CDR3 DNA: TGTGCCAGCGCGGACTCGATCAGGCAGCCCCAGCATTTT; CDR3 protein: CASADSIRQPQHF
D gene: TRBD2; J gene: TRBJ2-3; V gene: TRBV11-2; clone size: few; CDR3 DNA: TGTGCCAGCAGCCCGGGAGGGTTTACGCAGTATTTT; CDR3 protein: CASSPGGFTQYF
D gene: NA; J gene: TRBJ2-3; V gene: TRBV12-3/TRBV12-4; clone size: NA; CDR3 DNA: TGTGCCAGCAGTTTAGCGGAGAACACAGATACGCAGTATTTT; CDR3 protein: CASSLAENTDTQYF
D gene: TRBD1; J gene: TRBJ2-1; V gene: TRBV12-3/TRBV12-4; clone size: NA; CDR3 DNA: TGTGCCAGCAGTCCGGGGACAGGGGTACCCTACAATGAGCAGTTCTTC; CDR3 protein: CASSPGTGVPYNEQFF
D gene: NA; J gene: TRBJ1-5; V gene: TRBV19; clone size: few; CDR3 DNA: TGTGCCAGTAGTCCGGCCGAGGGCCATCAGCCCCAGCATTTT; CDR3 protein: CASSPAEGHQPQHF
D gene: NA; J gene: TRBJ2-5; V gene: TRBV7-9; clone size: few; CDR3 DNA: TGTGCCAGCGGAGACGAACTCGGCCAAGAGACCCAGTACTTC; CDR3 protein: CASGDELGQETQYF
D gene: TRBD1; J gene: TRBJ2-3; V gene: TRBV4-1; clone size: NA; CDR3 DNA: TGCGCCAGCGTAGGGCCAGGGGGAGATACGCAGTATTTT; CDR3 protein: CASVGPGGDTQYF
D gene: NA; J gene: TRBJ1-1; V gene: TRBV5-1; clone size: NA; CDR3 DNA: TGCGCCAGCAGCCTGCATACGGCGAAAAACACTGAAGCTTTCTTT; CDR3 protein: CASSLHTAKNTEAFF
D gene: TRBD1; J gene: TRBJ2-7; V gene: TRBV4-3; clone size: many; CDR3 DNA: TGCGCCAGCAGCCCGGACAGGGGCTGGGAGCAGTACTTC; CDR3 protein: CASSPDRGWEQYF
D gene: NA; J gene: TRBJ2-5; V gene: TRBV7-6; clone size: NA; CDR3 DNA: TGTGCCAGCAGCCGACGGAGGGGGGGAGAGACCCAGTACTTC; CDR3 protein: CASSRRRGGETQYF